The 8 T cell receptor beta chains below all came from one sample that was sequenced in a study of beta chain features in type 1 diabetes (dated by TCRdb to the late 2010s). What the authors observed across the whole study: In all four CD4+ subsets, TCRB CDR3 length was moderately but significantly shorter in type 1 diabetes patients.

Library construction relied on the immunoSEQ multiplex PCR assay. All of the isolated RNA was reverse transcribed with the High Capacity cDNA Reverse Transcription Kit, so expressed TCRB transcripts were sequenced. TCRdb provides this immuneACCESS table in a form limited to in-frame rearrangements. Some clones are lacking; in checked studies, under half of them reflect an unresolved V gene, and why the rest are absent is not known. Present in this sample are 300,000 to 350,000 clones, less than 15% of which were seen just once. The ten most abundant clones make up nearly 0.015% of the sample. These receptors lack a known antigen. Sequenced: naive CD4+ T cells from blood. Taken with the paper, the label for cell subset or site translates to: true naive CD4+ T cells. These receptor sequences come from a woman younger than 35 with type 1 diabetes.

The rearrangement links TRBV5-1 to TRBJ2-1; D is ambiguous. The CDR3 has 12 amino acids. The germline CDR1 and CDR2 sequences are SGHRS and YFSETQ. The V and J ends lost 4 bases and 4 bases respectively, with 6 bases between them. The CDR3 sequence is CASSAAYNEQFF. DNA for the CDR3: TGCGCCAGCAGCGCGGCGTACAATGAGCAGTTCTTC.

This clone showed up many times. V and J are TRBV18 and TRBJ2-1; 7 positions match TRBD2. From germline, CDR1 is KGHSH and CDR2 LQKENI. The V gene end was trimmed by 2 bases and the J gene end by 8 bases; junction bases not matched to a gene: 6. CDR3 length: 14 amino acids. The CDR3 reads CASSPGAGRDEQFF. The CDR3 nucleotides read TGTGCCAGCTCACCAGGAGCAGGGAGGGATGAGCAGTTCTTC.

The rearrangement joins TRBV4-1 to TRBJ2-3, with 14 bases matching TRBD2. The CDR3 sequence is 16 residues long. The germline V gene encodes CDR1 MGHRA and CDR2 YSYEKL. With V trimmed by 1 base and J by 7 bases, 4 bases remained unmatched. CDR3 residues: CASSQVRTSGRNTQYF. The CDR3 coding sequence is TGCGCCAGCAGCCAAGTCCGGACTAGCGGGAGGAATACGCAGTATTTT.

This clone was picked up a small number of times. The chain carries TRBV7-9 and TRBJ2-7; TRBD2 matches at 7 bases. This CDR3 is 15 amino acids long. Unmatched junction bases numbered 5, after V lost 2 bases and J lost 1 base. The V gene's germline CDR1 is SEHNR and CDR2 FQNEAQ (reference sequence). The CDR3 region is CASSLQRDISYEQYF. The CDR3 bases are TGTGCCAGCAGCTTACAGCGGGATATATCCTACGAGCAGTACTTC. Combining the CDR3 with reference TRBV7-9 and TRBJ2-7 gives the whole variable domain DTGVSQNPRHKITKRGQNVTFRCDPISEHNRLYWYRQTLGQGPEFLTYFQNEAQLEKSRLLSDRFSAERPKGSFSTLEIQRTEQGDSAMYLCASSLQRDISYEQYFGPGTRLTVT.

This clone was counted between two and nine times. The J gene is TRBJ2-1, the V gene TRBV7-9; 13 nucleotides match TRBD2. With V trimmed by 0 bases and J by 1 base, 3 bases remained unmatched. Germline CDR1 reads SEHNR; CDR2 reads FQNEAQ (reference sequence). The CDR3 is 18 residues long. CDR3 nucleotide sequence: TGTGCCAGCAGCTTAGCCGGACTAGCGGGAGCGTCCTACAATGAGCAGTTCTTC. Translating gives CASSLAGLAGASYNEQFF. Based on the CDR3 plus reference TRBV7-9 and TRBJ2-1, the full variable domain is DTGVSQNPRHKITKRGQNVTFRCDPISEHNRLYWYRQTLGQGPEFLTYFQNEAQLEKSRLLSDRFSAERPKGSFSTLEIQRTEQGDSAMYLCASSLAGLAGASYNEQFFGPGTRLTVL.

The table lists this clone with a few counts. The chain couples TRBV7-2 to TRBJ2-7; perhaps TRBD2 as D (6 bases). Trimming took off 0 bases at V and 5 bases at J, with 14 bases between the two ends. The CDR3 is 15 amino acids. The germline gives CDR1 SGHTA, CDR2 FQGNSA. This chain's CDR3 is CASSLAWASEDEQYF. Here the CDR3 DNA reads TGTGCCAGCAGCTTAGCGTGGGCTAGCGAGGACGAGCAGTACTTC.

The CDR3: CASSVAGAFPGANVLTF. The DNA for the CDR3 is TGTGCCAGCAGCGTAGCGGGAGCGTTCCCTGGGGCCAACGTCCTGACTTTC. The chain recombines TRBV9 with TRBJ2-6; D is perhaps TRBD2 (6 bases). The CDR3 is 17 amino acids. Germline values: CDR1 SGDLS, CDR2 YYNGEE. Trimming pared 0 bases from V and 2 bases from J, leaving 12 bases between.

Of note for this clone: Other DNA sequences of this sample code for an identical CDR3. The gene calls are TRBV19 and TRBJ2-1, with TRBD2 matching over 7 bases. V gave up 7 bases and J gave up 4 bases; unmatched junction bases: 4. CDR3 length: 13 residues. Germline CDR1 is LNHDA and CDR2 is SQIVND (reference sequence). Here the CDR3 reads CASTSGVYNEQFF. In DNA, the CDR3 is TGTGCCAGTACTAGCGGAGTATACAATGAGCAGTTCTTC.